Each of the 13 T cell receptor beta chains below was sequenced from the same sample in a study of early T cells in non-severe SARS-CoV-2 infection. TCRdb itself ran the 5' RACE reads through MiXCR, one entry per CDR3 protein. The table records around 58,000 distinct CDR3 sequences, 4.9% of them present only once. Material for sequencing was whole blood. The receptors were sampled from an adult who was a healthcare worker with PCR-confirmed SARS-CoV-2 infection or an uninfected control (not recorded which).

Many counts were recorded for this clonotype. The genes are TRBV20-1 and TRBJ1-1, with 7 bases aligning to TRBD1. CDR1 is DFQATT, CDR2 SNEGSKA, per germline (reference sequence). CDR3 length equals 17 residues. The V segment lost 0 bases and the J segment 4 bases; nucleotides outside the gene matches: 14. CDR3 loop: CSARDIRGGAFPTEAFF. CDR3 DNA sequence: TGCAGTGCTAGAGACATAAGAGGGGGCGCATTTCCCACTGAAGCTTTCTTT.

This clonotype was observed at least ten times. The V call is TRBV3-1, the J call TRBJ2-7, with D tentatively TRBD1 (6 bases). The V end was cut by 4 bases, the J end by 3 bases, with 13 bases between. Germline V gene sequence: CDR1 LGHDT, CDR2 YNNKEL (reference sequence). The CDR3 loop spans 14 amino acids. In DNA, the CDR3 is TGTGCCAGCAGCCCAAACAGGGCCAACTACGAGCAGTACTTC. Encoded protein: CASSPNRANYEQYF.

This clonotype was detected ten times or more. The genes are TRBV5-1 and TRBJ2-7; D is ambiguous. The V and J ends lost 1 base and 2 bases respectively, with 7 bases between them. This CDR3 is built from 13 residues. Germline CDR1 and CDR2: SGHRS and YFSETQ. The CDR3 sequence: CASSLSSAYEQYF. CDR3 bases: TGCGCCAGCAGCTTGTCGTCTGCCTACGAGCAGTACTTC. The complete variable domain, with remaining parts taken from reference TRBV5-1 and TRBJ2-7, reads KAGVTQTPRYLIKTRGQQVTLSCSPISGHRSVSWYQQTPGQGLQFLFEYFSETQRNKGNFPGRFSGRQFSNSRSEMNVSTLELGDSALYLCASSLSSAYEQYFGPGTRLTVT.

This clonotype was found a few times. The chain has TRBV3-1 and TRBJ1-1; the match to TRBD1 covers 8 bases. CDR1 is LGHDT and CDR2 is YNNKEL in the germline V gene (reference sequence). There are 16 residues in the CDR3. Trimming took 4 bases from V and 1 from J; bases not matched to a gene: 8. In nucleotides, the CDR3 is TGTGCCAGCAGCCCCCTGCAGGGGGCCGGGAACACTGAAGCTTTCTTT. This codes for CASSPLQGAGNTEAFF.

This clonotype showed up many times. The CDR3 reads CSAVTGGYNEQFF. CDR3 in DNA: TGCAGCGCAGTGACAGGGGGCTACAATGAGCAGTTCTTC. The rearrangement uses TRBV29-1 and TRBJ2-1; 9 nucleotides match TRBD1. V lost 7 bases, J lost 3 bases, and 4 bases stayed unmatched. Germline values: CDR1 SQVTM, CDR2 ANQGSEA. The CDR3 loop spans 13 amino acids.

This clonotype was recorded a few times. The gene calls are TRBV6-5 and TRBJ2-1, with D unclear. Germline assignment: CDR1 MNHEY and CDR2 SVGAGI. V shed 6 bases and J shed 3 bases, with 15 bases lying between them. CDR3 length: 15 residues. CDR3: CASSSGAFNYNEQFF. The CDR3 DNA reads as TGTGCCAGCAGCTCGGGCGCGTTCAACTACAATGAGCAGTTCTTC.

This clonotype was picked up many times. The CDR3 DNA reads as TGTGCCATCAGGGACTCAAACTATGGCTACACCTTC. It encodes CAIRDSNYGYTF. The rearrangement uses TRBV10-3 and TRBJ1-2; D remains ambiguous. This CDR3 is built from 12 residues. V was shortened by 6 bases and J by 2 bases, with 7 bases between the two germline ends. Germline V gene sequence: CDR1 ENHRY, CDR2 SYGVKD.

This clonotype appeared many times. This rearrangement joins TRBV7-9 to TRBJ2-3; D uncertain. V was shortened by 1 base and J by 1 base, with 9 bases between the two germline ends. CDR1 and CDR2 (germline): SEHNR, FQNEAQ (reference sequence). The CDR3 covers 15 residues. Written as DNA, the CDR3 is TGTGCCAGCAGCTTAGACGGACGTCGCACAGATACGCAGTATTTT. Amino acid sequence: CASSLDGRRTDTQYF. Supplemented by reference TRBV7-9 and TRBJ2-3, the full variable domain reads DTGVSQNPRHKITKRGQNVTFRCDPISEHNRLYWYRQTLGQGPEFLTYFQNEAQLEKSRLLSDRFSAERPKGSFSTLEIQRTEQGDSAMYLCASSLDGRRTDTQYFGPGTRLTVL.

This clonotype was observed many times. V usage is TRBV30 and J usage is TRBJ1-1, with TRBD1 matching 9 bases. Germline V lookup: CDR1 GTSNPN, CDR2 SVGIG (reference sequence). This CDR3 region has 14 residues. J gave up 10 bases and V 6 bases, and 15 bases lay outside the gene matches. The CDR3 sequence is CACLDRGGSERAFF. CDR3 DNA: TGTGCCTGCCTTGACAGGGGGGGTTCAGAAAGAGCTTTCTTT.

V usage is TRBV5-5 and J usage is TRBJ2-3; no definite D call. CDR1 and CDR2 (germline): SGHKS, YYEKEE (reference sequence). The V gene lost 7 bases and the J gene lost 2 bases, with 14 bases spanning the gap. This CDR3 has 14 amino acids. The DNA for the CDR3 is TGTGCCAGCCTAAACAGAGCTTACACAGATACGCAGTATTTT. Protein product: CASLNRAYTDTQYF.

The J gene is TRBJ1-1, the V gene TRBV19; TRBD1 matches at 8 bases. The CDR3 contains 15 residues. Per the germline V gene, CDR1 is LNHDA and CDR2 is SQIVND (reference sequence). After removal of 8 bases from V and 3 bases from J, the junction contained 11 bases not matched to a gene. The CDR3 loop reads CASALARGLYTEAFF. Here the CDR3 DNA reads TGTGCCAGTGCCCTGGCCAGGGGGCTTTACACTGAAGCTTTCTTT.

This clonotype was seen ten or more times. The V call is TRBV5-4, the J call TRBJ2-2; D not certain. Trimming cost V 3 bases and J 1 base, with 4 bases left between them. This CDR3 spans 13 amino acids. Germline assignment: CDR1 SGHNT and CDR2 YYREEE (reference sequence). CDR3 DNA sequence: TGTGCCAGCAGCTCCCAGAACACCGGGGAGCTGTTTTTT. As protein: CASSSQNTGELFF. Together with reference TRBV5-4 and TRBJ2-2, the CDR3 gives the full variable domain: ETGVTQSPTHLIKTRGQQVTLRCSSQSGHNTVSWYQQALGQGPQFIFQYYREEENGRGNFPPRFSGLQFPNYSSELNVNALELDDSALYLCASSSQNTGELFFGEGSRLTVL.

This clonotype was seen many times. The rearrangement uses TRBV11-2 and TRBJ2-3; 10 bases are shared with TRBD2. V dropped 3 bases and J dropped 2; count of bases not matched to a gene: 5. CDR1 and CDR2 (germline): SGHAT, FQNNGV. The CDR3 has 16 amino acids. The CDR3 bases are TGTGCCAGCAGCTTTATAGCGGGAGGCACCACAGATACGCAGTATTTT. Encoded protein: CASSFIAGGTTDTQYF.